The next 11 T cell receptor beta chains were all read from a single sample in a study of T-cell memory formation after mild COVID-19. In TCRdb, the 5' RACE reads were re-called with MiXCR into one record per CDR3 protein. The sample carries about 560,000 distinct CDR3 sequences, less than 25% recorded once. Sample: PBMCs or a T cell subset sorted from them (not recorded which). The source is an adult woman who had mild COVID-19 (a few samples of this study predate the infection). Cell type and time point are not known.

This clonotype was seen more than once but under ten times. The genes are TRBV30 and TRBJ2-7; maybe TRBD1 (6 bases). CDR3 length: 16 residues. V lost 2 bases to trimming and J lost 3 bases, with 20 bases between them. Germline assignment: CDR1 GTSNPN and CDR2 SVGIG (reference sequence). CDR3 coding DNA: TGTGCCTGGAGTCGCCCCCCGGACAGATGGGACTACGAGCAGTACTTC. Its translation: CAWSRPPDRWDYEQYF.

This clonotype has more than one count but fewer than ten. The J gene is TRBJ1-2, the V gene TRBV6-5; no definite D call. Germline assignment: CDR1 MNHEY and CDR2 SVGAGI. CDR3 length equals 15 residues. Trimming removed 4 bases from V and 4 bases from J, with 16 bases in between. CDR3 amino acids: CASSSHSTGFYGYTF. CDR3 nucleotides: TGTGCCAGCAGTTCCCATTCCACGGGATTCTATGGCTACACCTTC.

The chain joins TRBV2 to TRBJ2-7; TRBD2 aligns across 11 bases. The V gene end was trimmed by 6 bases and the J gene end by 1 base; junction bases not matched to a gene: 5. This CDR3 is built from 15 residues. Germline V gene lookup returns CDR1 SNHLY and CDR2 FYNNEI. The DNA for the CDR3 is TGTGCCAGCAGATTGGGACTAGCGGAGTCCTACGAGCAGTACTTC. Its protein is CASRLGLAESYEQYF. The complete variable domain, with remaining parts taken from reference TRBV2 and TRBJ2-7, reads EPEVTQTPSHQVTQMGQEVILRCVPISNHLYFYWYRQILGQKVEFLVSFYNNEISEKSEIFDDQFSVERPDGSNFTLKIRSTKLEDSAMYFCASRLGLAESYEQYFGPGTRLTVT.

This chain links TRBV15 with TRBJ1-1; no clear D gene. The V and J ends lost 2 bases and 2 bases respectively, with 6 bases between them. Germline CDR1 and CDR2: LNHNV and YYDKDF (reference sequence). The CDR3 consists of 13 residues. Here the CDR3 DNA reads TGTGCCACCAGCAGATTAGGAAACACTGAAGCTTTCTTT. It is translated as CATSRLGNTEAFF.

CDR3 region: CASSLMSDTQYF. CDR3 nucleotides: TGTGCCAGCAGTTTGATGTCAGATACGCAGTATTTT. The gene calls are TRBV12-3 or TRBV12-4 and TRBJ2-3, with D unclear. V lost 3 bases, J lost 4 bases, and 5 bases lay in between. This CDR3 is 12 amino acids long.

This rearrangement joins TRBV7-6 to TRBJ2-5; D uncertain. Looked up from germline, CDR1 is SGHVS and CDR2 is FNYEAQ. Trimming removed 3 bases from V and 5 bases from J, with 10 bases in between. This CDR3 has 13 residues. The chain's CDR3 is CASSFALRETQYF. In DNA, the CDR3 is TGTGCCAGCAGCTTTGCATTACGGGAGACCCAGTACTTC.

This clonotype was seen a handful of times. The genes are TRBV7-6 and TRBJ2-5; TRBD2 aligns across 8 bases. Germline V gives CDR1 SGHVS, CDR2 FNYEAQ. This CDR3 has 16 amino acids. V lost 6 bases and J lost 3; bases outside the gene matches: 12. CDR3 DNA: TGTGCCAGCAGTCTAAGAACTAGCGGATCGGAAGAGACCCAGTACTTC. The encoded protein is CASSLRTSGSEETQYF.

In its sample, this clonotype was seen a few times. The CDR3, as DNA: TGTGCCAGCAGCTTAAGCCTAACCACAGTCACTGAAGCTTTCTTT. Its protein product is CASSLSLTTVTEAFF. The rearrangement links TRBV7-2 to TRBJ1-1; D is ambiguous. The CDR3 runs to 15 residues. Per the germline V gene, CDR1 is SGHTA and CDR2 is FQGNSA. V dropped 2 bases and J dropped 4 bases, with 14 bases sitting between them.

This sequence joins TRBV23-1 and TRBJ1-3; TRBD1 might be the D (6 bases). TRBV23-1 is annotated as an ORF whose role is uncertain. CDR3 length equals 15 residues. Trimming stripped 4 bases from V and 2 bases from J, with 12 bases between. CDR3: CASSRRGPPGNTIYF. The DNA for the CDR3 is TGCGCCAGCAGTCGCCGGGGGCCCCCTGGAAACACCATATATTTT.

V usage is TRBV20-1 and J usage is TRBJ1-1; D is perhaps TRBD1 (6 bases). CDR1 DFQATT and CDR2 SNEGSKA come from the germline V gene (reference sequence). The CDR3 has 15 residues. The V and J ends lost 5 bases and 3 bases respectively, with 19 bases between them. CDR3 DNA: TGCAGTGCTCGCAGGCCCACAGGGTCGGACACTGAAGCTTTCTTT. Amino acid sequence: CSARRPTGSDTEAFF.

This clonotype was observed a few times. The chain has TRBV20-1 and TRBJ1-2, with D maybe TRBD1 (5 bases). The V end was cut by 6 bases, the J end by 5 bases, with 13 bases between. The CDR3 extends over 12 amino acids. CDR1 and CDR2 (germline): DFQATT, SNEGSKA (reference sequence). Written as DNA, the CDR3 is TGCAGTGCCTCCCCATCAGGGTATGGCTACACCTTC. Translated: CSASPSGYGYTF.